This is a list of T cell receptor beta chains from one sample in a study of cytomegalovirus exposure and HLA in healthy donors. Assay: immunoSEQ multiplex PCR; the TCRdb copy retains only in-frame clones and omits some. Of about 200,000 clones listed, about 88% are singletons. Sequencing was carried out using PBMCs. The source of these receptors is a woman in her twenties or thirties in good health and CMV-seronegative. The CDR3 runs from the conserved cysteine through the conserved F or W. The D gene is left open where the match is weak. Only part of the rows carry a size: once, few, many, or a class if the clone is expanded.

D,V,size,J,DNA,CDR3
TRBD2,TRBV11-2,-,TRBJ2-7,TGTGCCAGCAGCTTAGGGGTTAGCGGGAGCTCCGAGCAGTACTTC,CASSLGVSGSSEQYF
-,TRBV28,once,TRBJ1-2,TGTGCCAGCAGCGTGATTGGGGCGGCGGGAGGCTACACCTTC,CASSVIGAAGGYTF
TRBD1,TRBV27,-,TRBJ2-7,TGTGCCAGCAGTGTGAGATTGGGGACAGGGCTTCTGTACGAGCAGTACTTC,CASSVRLGTGLLYEQYF
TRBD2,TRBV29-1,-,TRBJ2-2,TGCAGCGTTCTAGCGGGGGGCCTCGGGGAGCTGTTTTTT,CSVLAGGLGELFF
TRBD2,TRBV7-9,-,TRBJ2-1,TGTGCCAGCAGCTTAGGAAGTCTAGCGGGAGGGGGCCCCTACAATGAGCAGTTCTTC,CASSLGSLAGGGPYNEQFF
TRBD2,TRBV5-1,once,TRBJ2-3,TGCGCCAGCAGCCTTAGGACTAGCGGGGGGAGCGCAGATACGCAGTATTTT,CASSLRTSGGSADTQYF
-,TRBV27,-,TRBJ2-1,TGTGCCAGCAGTTACAGGGATTTCAGGGAAGGAGGTGAGCAGTTCTTC,CASSYRDFREGGEQFF
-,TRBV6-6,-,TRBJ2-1,TGTGCCAGCAGTACAGACCCAAGGGGTGAGCAGTTCTTC,CASSTDPRGEQFF
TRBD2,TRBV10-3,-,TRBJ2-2,TGTGCCATCAGCCAGACTAGCCCTGGCGGGGAGCTGTTTTTT,CAISQTSPGGELFF
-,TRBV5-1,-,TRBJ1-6,TGCGCCAGCAGCTTAGGGACTTCAGATTCACCCCTCCACTTT,CASSLGTSDSPLHF
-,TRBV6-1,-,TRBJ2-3,TGTGCCAGCAAGGGGAAGACGGATACGCAGTATTTT,CASKGKTDTQYF
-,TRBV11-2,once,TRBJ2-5,TGTGCCAGCAGCCCCGGAGGACAAGAGACCCAGTACTTC,CASSPGGQETQYF
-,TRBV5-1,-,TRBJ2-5,TGCGCCAGCAGCGCCGCCGGGATCCCGGGGGAGACCCAGTACTTC,CASSAAGIPGETQYF
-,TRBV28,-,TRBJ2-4,TGTGCCACCTCAGCGACAGGTTTAGCCAAAAACATTCAGTACTTC,CATSATGLAKNIQYF
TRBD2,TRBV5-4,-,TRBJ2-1,TGTGCCAGCAGCTTGAGACTAGCGGCAAATGAGCAGTTCTTC,CASSLRLAANEQFF
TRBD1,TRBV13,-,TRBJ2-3,TGTGCCAGCAGCCATTACCGATGGACAGGGGAACCAGATACGCAGTATTTT,CASSHYRWTGEPDTQYF
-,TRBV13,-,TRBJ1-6,TGTGCCAGCAGCTTAGGACAGGGAGAAGGGTCACCCCTCCACTTT,CASSLGQGEGSPLHF
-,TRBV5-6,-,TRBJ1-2,TGTGCCAGCAGCTTCGCGGAGTTCAACTATGGCTACACCTTC,CASSFAEFNYGYTF
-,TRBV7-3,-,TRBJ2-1,TGTGCCAGCAGCTTATATCGGCTAGCGACAAACAATGAGCAGTTCTTC,CASSLYRLATNNEQFF
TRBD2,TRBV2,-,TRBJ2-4,TGTGCCAGCAGTGATCGGAGACTAGCAAACATTCAGTACTTC,CASSDRRLANIQYF
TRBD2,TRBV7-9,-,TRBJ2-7,TGTTCCAGCAGCTTAGGGCTAGCGGGGCAGTACGAGCAGTACTTC,CSSSLGLAGQYEQYF
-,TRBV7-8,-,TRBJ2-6,TGTGCCAGCGGCCTTGCCTCTGGGGCCAACGTCCTGACTTTC,CASGLASGANVLTF
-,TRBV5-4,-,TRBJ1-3,TGTGCCAGCAGCCAGGACACCCGCTCTGGAAACACCATATATTTT,CASSQDTRSGNTIYF
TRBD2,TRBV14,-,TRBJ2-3,TGTGCCAGCAGCCTAACGGGGGGGCGAGGAGATACGCAGTATTTT,CASSLTGGRGDTQYF
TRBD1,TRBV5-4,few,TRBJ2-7,TGTGCCAGCAGCTATGGGGCAGGGGGCTCCTACGAGCAGTACTTC,CASSYGAGGSYEQYF
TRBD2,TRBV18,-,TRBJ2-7,TGTGCCAGCTCATCGGGACTAGCGGGGGATTACGAGCAGTACTTC,CASSSGLAGDYEQYF
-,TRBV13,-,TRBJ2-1,TGTGCCAGCAGCACGACAATGGATGAGCAGTTCTTC,CASSTTMDEQFF
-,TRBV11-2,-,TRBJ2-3,TGTGCCAGCAACCCATTCCCTAACCGCACAGATACGCAGTATTTT,CASNPFPNRTDTQYF
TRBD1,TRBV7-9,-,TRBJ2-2,TGTGCCAGCAGCTTCAATCAGGGGGCCACCGGGGAGCTGTTTTTT,CASSFNQGATGELFF
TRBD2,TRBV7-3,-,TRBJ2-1,TGTGCCAGCAGCTGGAGCGGGGGCTGGAACAATGAGCAGTTCTTC,CASSWSGGWNNEQFF
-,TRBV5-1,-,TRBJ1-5,TGCGCCAGCAGCTTGGACGGGAATCAGCCCCAGCATTTT,CASSLDGNQPQHF
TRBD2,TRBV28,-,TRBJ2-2,TGTGCCAGCAGTTTGTGGGGAGGGCCCTCCGGGGAGCTGTTTTTT,CASSLWGGPSGELFF
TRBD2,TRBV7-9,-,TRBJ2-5,TGTGCCAGCAGCTTAGCGCGGGGGGGCATGCAGACCCAGTACTTC,CASSLARGGMQTQYF
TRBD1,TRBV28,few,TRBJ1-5,TGTGCCAGCAGTTTTGGACAGGGCAATCAGCCCCAGCATTTT,CASSFGQGNQPQHF
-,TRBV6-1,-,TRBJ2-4,TGTGCCAGCAGTGGAGGGCTGGACATTCAGTACTTC,CASSGGLDIQYF
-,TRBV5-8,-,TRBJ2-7,TGTGCCAGCAGCTTGTTAAGGGGATCCTACGAGCAGTACTTC,CASSLLRGSYEQYF
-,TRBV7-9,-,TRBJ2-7,TGTGCCAGCAGCTTAAGCGGTGAGGGTACGGACGAGCAGTACTTC,CASSLSGEGTDEQYF
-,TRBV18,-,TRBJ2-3,TGTGCCAGCTCGCCCGCGGTTAGCACAGATACGCAGTATTTT,CASSPAVSTDTQYF
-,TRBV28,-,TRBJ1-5,TGTGCCAGCAGTTTAGGTACAGTCGTCAGTCAGCCCCAGCATTTT,CASSLGTVVSQPQHF
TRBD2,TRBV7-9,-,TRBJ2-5,TGTGCCAGCAGCCGGGGGGGCGAAGAGACCCAGTACTTC,CASSRGGEETQYF